This TCR beta chain was sequenced during a study of blood T cell repertoires in COVID-19 (dated by TCRdb to about 2020). In the study overall: Samples covering the acute and convalescent phases of COVID-19 were provided by collaborators in the United States, Italy and Spain. The repertoires were released in a freely available public database intended as a resource for research on the immune response to SARS-CoV-2. The dataset comprised deeply sampled blood TCRbeta repertoires from subjects exposed to, actively infected with, or recovered from COVID-19. Sample metadata almost always included a de-identified subject ID, COVID-19 status, age in years and sex. Where HLA class I and class II types were available, the types were taken from metadata supplied by the sample provider, not from assay-based typing. The material from the prospective study consisted of cDNA or gDNA derived from T cells, B-cell-depleted T cells, or PBMCs. The samples were drawn from two sources: the first 160 participants of the ongoing ImmuneRACE study, and 1,254 subjects contributed by 6 global collaborators. Results and caveats for the whole study, not just this receptor: The amount of clinical and demographic metadata varied by source and participant and was provided uncurated.

As to this clone: What this receptor recognizes is not known. One base away there is no much larger clone; base qualities are not given.

TCRbeta CDR3 regions were amplified from genomic DNA by means of the immunoSEQ Assay, a bias-controlled multiplex PCR. The published analysis was carried out like this. The number of nucleated cells in each sample was estimated by amplification of reference gene primers within the assay. To quantify the absolute abundance of each unique TCRbeta CDR3 rearrangement, sequence reads were collapsed and filtered. For each sample, productive Simpson clonality was calculated as the square root of Simpson's diversity index across productive rearrangements. Drawn from immuneACCESS, this table holds only the in-frame rearrangements with V and J called that TCRdb kept. Clones are partly lost; checked studies trace under half to an unresolved V gene and leave the rest unexplained. V, J and clone size were drawn from that table, and D and trimming were deduced from the DNA. This sample comprises 200,000 to 250,000 clones, around nine tenths of them detected only once. The top ten constitute roughly 3% of the sample.

The collaborating institutions used their own protocols to collect whole blood in K2EDTA tubes. Collaborator samples were shipped for TCRbeta analysis as frozen whole blood, isolated PBMCs, or DNA extracted from either sample type. V and J are truncated by 4 bases and 9 bases respectively, leaving an intervening sequence of 16 bases. The germline V gene (reference sequence) sets CDR1 to LNHDA and CDR2 to SQIVND. From the cysteine up to the phenylalanine, the CDR3 has a length of 14 residues. Here the CDR3 DNA is all that survives: 42 bases in frame from base 1. The sequence joins TRBV19 to TRBJ1-5; the D gene is possibly TRBD1, with 6 bases matching. The receptor comes from a man in his 60s with acute or convalescent COVID-19. The sequenced material came from peripheral blood. The DNA sequence is TGTGCCAGTAGTAACCCGGGACATGGTCGGCCCCAGCATTTT. The encoded protein is CASSNPGHGRPQHF.